The clone carrying this T cell receptor beta chain was seen more than once but under ten times. What it recognizes is unknown. Some clones are missing from TCRdb's copy, which holds only in-frame ones; the method was immunoSEQ multiplex PCR. The sample contains 48,000 or so clones, approximately 88% of which appear only once. The data are from a study of OX40 agonist ivuxolimab in advanced cancers. At the level of the study: Cohort: roughly 79% men, mean age around 60, aged about 23 to 79.

V lost 0 bases and J 5 bases, leaving 14 bases between the germline ends. This CDR3 is built from 15 residues. The germline gives CDR1 SGHVS, CDR2 FNYEAQ. General study results and limits: Those patients achieving a partial response at 0.1-3.0 mg/kg showed among the lowest clonal expansion.

This sequence originates from an adult with an advanced solid tumor such as melanoma, head and neck, liver or kidney cancer. The V and J genes are TRBV7-6 and TRBJ2-7; D uncertain. This specimen was CD4+ or CD8+ T cells sorted from blood, taken in a trial of the OX40 agonist ivuxolimab. The CDR3 coding sequence is TGTGCCAGCAGCTTAGCTCTTGACGGTTCGCACGAGCAGTACTTC. Its protein product is CASSLALDGSHEQYF.